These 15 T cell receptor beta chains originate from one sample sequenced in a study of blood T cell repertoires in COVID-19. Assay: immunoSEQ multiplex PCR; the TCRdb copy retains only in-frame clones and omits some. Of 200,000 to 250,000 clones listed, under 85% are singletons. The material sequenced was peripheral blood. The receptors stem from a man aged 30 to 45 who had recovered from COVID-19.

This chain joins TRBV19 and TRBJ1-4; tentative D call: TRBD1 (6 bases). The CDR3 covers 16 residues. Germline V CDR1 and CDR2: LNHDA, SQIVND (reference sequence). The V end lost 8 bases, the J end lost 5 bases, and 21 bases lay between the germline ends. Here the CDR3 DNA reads TGTGCCAGTCGCGAGAGGGGGTATAGTTCAAATGAAAAACTGTTTTTT. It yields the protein CASRERGYSSNEKLFF. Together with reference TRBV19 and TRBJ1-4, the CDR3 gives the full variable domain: DGGITQSPKYLFRKEGQNVTLSCEQNLNHDAMYWYRQDPGQGLRLIYYSQIVNDFQKGDIAEGYSVSREKKESFPLTVTSAQKNPTAFYLCASRERGYSSNEKLFFGSGTQLSVL.

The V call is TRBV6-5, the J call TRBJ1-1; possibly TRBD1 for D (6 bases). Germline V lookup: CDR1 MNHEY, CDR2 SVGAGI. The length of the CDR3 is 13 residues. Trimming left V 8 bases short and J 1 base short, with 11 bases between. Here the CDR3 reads CASGGDTNTEAFF. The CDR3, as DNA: TGTGCCAGCGGGGGGGACACGAACACTGAAGCTTTCTTT.

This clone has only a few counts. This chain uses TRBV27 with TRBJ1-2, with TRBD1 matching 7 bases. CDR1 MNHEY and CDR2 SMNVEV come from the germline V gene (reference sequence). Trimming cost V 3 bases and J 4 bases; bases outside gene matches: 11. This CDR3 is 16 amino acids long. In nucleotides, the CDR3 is TGTGCCAGCAGTTTGACCGGGACAGTGAGGCCCTATGGCTACACCTTC. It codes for CASSLTGTVRPYGYTF.

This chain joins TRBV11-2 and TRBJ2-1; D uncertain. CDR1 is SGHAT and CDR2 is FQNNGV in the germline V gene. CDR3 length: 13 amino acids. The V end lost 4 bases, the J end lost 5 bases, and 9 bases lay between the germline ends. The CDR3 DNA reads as TGTGCCAGCAGCTCAACTAAGAACAATGAGCAGTTCTTC. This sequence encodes CASSSTKNNEQFF.

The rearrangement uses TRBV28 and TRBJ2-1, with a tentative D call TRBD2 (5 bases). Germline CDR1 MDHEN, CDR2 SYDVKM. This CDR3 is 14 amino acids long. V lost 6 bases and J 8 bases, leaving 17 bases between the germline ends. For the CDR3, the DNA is TGTGCCAGCAGGAAGAGGTCGGGAATCGATGAGCAGTTCTTC. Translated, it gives CASRKRSGIDEQFF. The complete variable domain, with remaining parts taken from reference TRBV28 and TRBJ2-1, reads DVKVTQSSRYLVKRTGEKVFLECVQDMDHENMFWYRQDPGLGLRLIYFSYDVKMKEKGDIPEGYSVSREKKERFSLILESASTNQTSMYLCASRKRSGIDEQFFGPGTRLTVL.

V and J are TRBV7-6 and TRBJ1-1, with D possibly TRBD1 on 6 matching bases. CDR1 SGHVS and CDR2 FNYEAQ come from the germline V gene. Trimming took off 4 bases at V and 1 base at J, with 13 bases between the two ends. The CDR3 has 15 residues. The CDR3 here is CASSSRTDRNTEAFF. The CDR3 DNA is TGTGCCAGCAGCTCCCGGACAGATAGGAACACTGAAGCTTTCTTT. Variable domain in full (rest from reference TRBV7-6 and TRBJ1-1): GAGVSQSPRYKVTKRGQDVALRCDPISGHVSLYWYRQALGQGPEFLTYFNYEAQQDKSGLPNDRFSAERPEGSISTLTIQRTEQRDSAMYRCASSSRTDRNTEAFFGQGTRLTVV.

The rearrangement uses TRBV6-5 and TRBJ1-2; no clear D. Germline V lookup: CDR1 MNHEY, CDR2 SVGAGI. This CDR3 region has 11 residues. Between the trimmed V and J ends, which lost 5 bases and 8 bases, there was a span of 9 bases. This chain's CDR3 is CASSLTRGYTF. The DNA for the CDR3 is TGTGCCAGCAGTCTGACTAGAGGCTACACCTTC.

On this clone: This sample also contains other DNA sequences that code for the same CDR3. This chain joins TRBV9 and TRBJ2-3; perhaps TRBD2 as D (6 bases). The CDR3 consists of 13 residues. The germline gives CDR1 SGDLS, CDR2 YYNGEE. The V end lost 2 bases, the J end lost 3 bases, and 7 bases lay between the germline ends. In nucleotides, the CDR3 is TGTGCCAGCAGCGTGGGAGGAACAGATACGCAGTATTTT. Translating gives CASSVGGTDTQYF.

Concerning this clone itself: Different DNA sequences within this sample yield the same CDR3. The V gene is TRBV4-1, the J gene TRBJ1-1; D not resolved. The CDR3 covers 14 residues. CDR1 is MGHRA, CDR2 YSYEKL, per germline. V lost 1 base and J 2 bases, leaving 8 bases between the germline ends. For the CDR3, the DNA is TGCGCCAGCAGCCAAGCAGGTGGAAACACTGAAGCTTTCTTT. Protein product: CASSQAGGNTEAFF.

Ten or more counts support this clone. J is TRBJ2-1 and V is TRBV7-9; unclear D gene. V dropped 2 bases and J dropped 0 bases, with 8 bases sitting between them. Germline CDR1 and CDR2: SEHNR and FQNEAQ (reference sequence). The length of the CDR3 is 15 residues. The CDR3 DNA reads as TGTGCCAGCAGCTTAATTTCGAGCTCCTACAATGAGCAGTTCTTC. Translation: CASSLISSSYNEQFF.

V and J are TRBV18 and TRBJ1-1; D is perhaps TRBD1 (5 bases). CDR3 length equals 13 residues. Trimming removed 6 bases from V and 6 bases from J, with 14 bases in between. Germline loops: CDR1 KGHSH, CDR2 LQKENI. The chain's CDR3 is CASSNRDSPEAFF. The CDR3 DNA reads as TGTGCCAGCTCGAACCGGGACTCACCTGAAGCTTTCTTT.

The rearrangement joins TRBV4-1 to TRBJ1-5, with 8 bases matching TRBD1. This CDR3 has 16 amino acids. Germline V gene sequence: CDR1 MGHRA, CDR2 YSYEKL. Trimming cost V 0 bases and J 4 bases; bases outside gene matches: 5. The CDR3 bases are TGCGCCAGCAGCCAAGATTCAGGGGGCGGGAATCAGCCCCAGCATTTT. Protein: CASSQDSGGGNQPQHF.

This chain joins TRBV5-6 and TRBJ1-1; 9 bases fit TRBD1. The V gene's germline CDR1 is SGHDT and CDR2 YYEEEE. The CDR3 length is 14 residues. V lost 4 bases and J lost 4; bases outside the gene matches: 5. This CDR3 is CASSVNRGLTEAFF. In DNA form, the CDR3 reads TGTGCCAGCAGCGTCAACAGGGGGCTCACTGAAGCTTTCTTT.

Here the CDR3 reads CSVSVSGGIVEQFF. CDR3 nucleotide sequence: TGCAGCGTTTCAGTCTCGGGGGGAATCGTTGAGCAGTTCTTC. J is TRBJ2-1 and V is TRBV29-1; 7 bases fit TRBD2. Germline lookup yields CDR1 SQVTM and CDR2 ANQGSEA. The CDR3 spans 14 residues. The trim removed 5 bases at V and 9 bases at J, leaving 13 bases unmatched.

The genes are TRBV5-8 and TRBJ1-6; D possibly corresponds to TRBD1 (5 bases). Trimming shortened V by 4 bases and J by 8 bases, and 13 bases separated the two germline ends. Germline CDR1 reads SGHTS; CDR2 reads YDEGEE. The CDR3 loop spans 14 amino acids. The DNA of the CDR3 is TGTGCCAGCAGCAAGGAAGGGGTGTATTCACCCCTCCACTTT. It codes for CASSKEGVYSPLHF.